A single sample is the source of the 7 T cell receptor beta chains below, sequenced in a study of T cell clonotyping in hematopoietic cell transplantation. Regarding time point: recipient sample about 28 days before transplant, after cytoreduction. Profiling relied on immunoSEQ multiplex PCR, and the TCRdb table lists in-frame clones only, not all of them. In the table there are about 19,000 clones, about 82% of which are singletons. The starting material was peripheral blood mononuclear cells, obtained before stem cell transplant. The receptor source for this set is a middle-aged man with acute myeloid leukemia. Some clones in this sample may be carry-over from other donors' samples.

In DNA, the CDR3 is TGTGCCTGGAGACGGGACGTGGACTACGAGCAGTACTTC. Translated: CAWRRDVDYEQYF. This chain joins TRBV30 and TRBJ2-5, with D possibly called TRBD1 or TRBD2 (5 bases each). The J call is doubtful: the DNA matches TRBJ2-7 better. The germline gives CDR1 GTSNPN, CDR2 SVGIG (reference sequence). The CDR3 runs 13 residues.

The gene calls are TRBV27 and TRBJ2-7, with 10 bases aligning to TRBD1. J gave up 7 bases and V 9 bases, and 6 bases lay outside the gene matches. The length of the CDR3 is 12 residues. Germline loops: CDR1 MNHEY, CDR2 SMNVEV (reference sequence). The CDR3 nucleotides are TGTGCCAGTAGACAGGGGGCGTGGGAGCAGTACTTC. Amino acid sequence: CASRQGAWEQYF.

CDR3 sequence reads: CASKPRTGGNGELFF. The CDR3 coding sequence is TGTGCCAGCAAACCACGGACAGGGGGAAACGGGGAGCTGTTTTTT. J is TRBJ2-2 and V is TRBV27; 10 nucleotides align to TRBD1. There are 15 residues in the CDR3. Germline values: CDR1 MNHEY, CDR2 SMNVEV (reference sequence). V gave up 7 bases and J gave up 7 bases; unmatched junction bases: 9.

This rearrangement joins TRBV9 to TRBJ1-2; D is uncertain. Germline values: CDR1 SGDLS, CDR2 YYNGEE. Trimming shortened V by 4 bases and J by 3 bases, and 10 bases separated the two germline ends. This CDR3 has 13 residues. The DNA for the CDR3 is TGTGCCAGCAGCCCCCAAAATGACTATGGCTACACCTTC. Its translation is CASSPQNDYGYTF.

V and J are TRBV4-3 and TRBJ1-6, with D possibly being TRBD1 (5 bases). Germline loops: CDR1 LGHNA, CDR2 YSLEER. The CDR3 has 15 residues. Trimming removed 4 bases at V and 8 bases at J, with 15 bases between. DNA for the CDR3: TGCGCCAGCAGCCCCCGGGAGGGGCCGCATTCACCCCTCCACTTT. It encodes CASSPREGPHSPLHF.

The chain has TRBV7-8 and TRBJ1-2; D remains unclear. Germline assignment: CDR1 SGHVS and CDR2 FQNEAQ. The CDR3 contains 14 residues. V shed 0 bases and J shed 2 bases, with 7 bases lying between them. The CDR3 bases are TGTGCCAGCAGCTTAGCGCCGCTAAACTATGGCTACACCTTC. Translated, it gives CASSLAPLNYGYTF.

The chain carries TRBV7-9 and TRBJ2-7, with 11 bases identical to TRBD2. CDR3 length equals 16 residues. Germline loops: CDR1 SEHNR, CDR2 FQNEAQ (reference sequence). The V gene end was trimmed by 0 bases and the J gene end by 3 bases; junction bases not matched to a gene: 4. The CDR3 DNA sequence: TGTGCCAGCAGCTTAGCCCTAGCGGGGGGCATCTACGAGCAGTACTTC. Translating gives CASSLALAGGIYEQYF.